This TCR beta chain was retrieved from a study of PD-1 blockade in classical Hodgkin lymphoma. Study-wide context: Each patient was given nivolumab 3 mg/kg through a vein every 2 weeks.

Profiling relied on immunoSEQ multiplex PCR, and the TCRdb table lists in-frame clones only, not all of them. The table lists 43,000 or so clones, about 88% of them singletons. With no exception, relapse followed autologous stem cell transplantation in all patients, and brentuximab vedotin exposure varied. This CDR3 is built from 14 residues. V lost 7 bases to trimming and J lost 0 bases, with 12 bases between them. Germline V gives CDR1 MNHNS, CDR2 SASEGT. The sequencing used peripheral blood mononuclear cells (PBMCs), collected at baseline. This sequence originates from a human donor with classical Hodgkin lymphoma. This chain links TRBV6-1 with TRBJ1-1; D unresolved. CDR3 sequence: CASTAGAVNTEAFF. Written as DNA, the CDR3 is TGTGCCAGCACCGCAGGTGCCGTGAACACTGAAGCTTTCTTT.